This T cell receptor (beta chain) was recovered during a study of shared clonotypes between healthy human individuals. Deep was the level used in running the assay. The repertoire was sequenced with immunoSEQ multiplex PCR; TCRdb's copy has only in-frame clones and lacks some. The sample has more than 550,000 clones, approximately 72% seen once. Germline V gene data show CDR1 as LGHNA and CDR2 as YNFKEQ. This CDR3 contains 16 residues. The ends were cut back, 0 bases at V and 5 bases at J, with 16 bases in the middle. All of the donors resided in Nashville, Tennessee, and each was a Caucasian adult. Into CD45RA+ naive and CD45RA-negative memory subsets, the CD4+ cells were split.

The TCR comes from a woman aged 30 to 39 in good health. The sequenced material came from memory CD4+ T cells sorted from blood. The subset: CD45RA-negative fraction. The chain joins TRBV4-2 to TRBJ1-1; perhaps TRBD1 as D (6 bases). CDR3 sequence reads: CASSQDTQGFATEAFF. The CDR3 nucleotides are TGTGCCAGCAGCCAAGATACCCAGGGGTTTGCGACTGAAGCTTTCTTT.